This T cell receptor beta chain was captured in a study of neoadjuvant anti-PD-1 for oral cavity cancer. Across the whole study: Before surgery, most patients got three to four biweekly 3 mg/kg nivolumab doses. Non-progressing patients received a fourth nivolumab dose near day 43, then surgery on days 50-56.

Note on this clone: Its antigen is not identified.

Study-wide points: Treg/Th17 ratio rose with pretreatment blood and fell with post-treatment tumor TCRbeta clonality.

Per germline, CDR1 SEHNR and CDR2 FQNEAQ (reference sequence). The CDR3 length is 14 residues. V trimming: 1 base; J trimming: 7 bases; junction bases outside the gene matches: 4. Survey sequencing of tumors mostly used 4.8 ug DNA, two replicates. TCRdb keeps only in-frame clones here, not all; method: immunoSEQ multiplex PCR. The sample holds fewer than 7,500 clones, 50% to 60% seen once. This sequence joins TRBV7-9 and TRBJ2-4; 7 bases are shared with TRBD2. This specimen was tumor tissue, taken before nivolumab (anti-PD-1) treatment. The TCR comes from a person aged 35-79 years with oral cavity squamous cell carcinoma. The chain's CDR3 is CASSLEGGTNIQYF. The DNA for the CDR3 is TGTGCCAGCAGCTTAGAGGGAGGGACGAACATTCAGTACTTC.